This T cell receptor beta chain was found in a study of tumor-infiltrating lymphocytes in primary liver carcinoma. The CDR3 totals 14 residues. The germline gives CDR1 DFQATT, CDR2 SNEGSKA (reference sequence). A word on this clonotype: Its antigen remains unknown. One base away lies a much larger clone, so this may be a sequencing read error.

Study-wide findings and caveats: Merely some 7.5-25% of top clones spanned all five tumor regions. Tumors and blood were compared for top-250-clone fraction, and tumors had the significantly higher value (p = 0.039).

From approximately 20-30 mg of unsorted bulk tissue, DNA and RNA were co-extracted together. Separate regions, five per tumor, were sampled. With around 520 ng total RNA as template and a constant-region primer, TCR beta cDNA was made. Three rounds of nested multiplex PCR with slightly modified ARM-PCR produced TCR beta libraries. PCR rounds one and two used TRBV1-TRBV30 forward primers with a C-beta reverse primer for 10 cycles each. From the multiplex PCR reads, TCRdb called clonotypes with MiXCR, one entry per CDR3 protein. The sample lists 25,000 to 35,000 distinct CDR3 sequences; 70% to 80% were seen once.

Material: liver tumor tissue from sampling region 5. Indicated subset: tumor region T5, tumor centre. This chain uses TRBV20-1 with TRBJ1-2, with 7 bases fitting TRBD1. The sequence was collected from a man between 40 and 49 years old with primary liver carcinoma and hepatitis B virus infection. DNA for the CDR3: TGCACTGCTAGAGACAGGGTTCTTAACTATGGCTACACCTTC. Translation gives CTARDRVLNYGYTF.